In its sample, the clone carrying this T cell receptor (beta chain) was seen a few times. Researchers made TCR beta libraries by using iRepertoire HTBI primers and running Arm-PCR on CDR3 regions. TCRdb re-derived calls from the multiplex PCR reads in MiXCR, one entry per CDR3 protein. The repertoire holds 400,000 to 500,000 distinct CDR3 sequences, 20% to 25% seen once, with around 13% in the top ten. The data belong to a study of regulatory T cells in long-lasting Graves disease. The time point: persistent/refractory GD, antithyroid drugs over 5 years with positive TRAb. The TCR library was made from RNA that had been extracted from PBMCs in TRIzol. The CDR3 totals 17 residues. Trimming removed 0 bases from V and 0 bases from J, with 14 bases in between. Germline V CDR1 and CDR2: LGHDT, YNNKEL (reference sequence).

The V call is TRBV3-1, the J call TRBJ1-1; D gene unclear. The clonotype originates from a female donor with Graves disease. The source was peripheral blood mononuclear cells (PBMCs), collected when the disease was refractory, from a patient treated with antithyroid drugs. The CDR3 region is CASSQDWGRPMNTEAFF. The CDR3, as DNA: TGTGCCAGCAGCCAAGATTGGGGAAGACCTATGAACACTGAAGCTTTCTTT. Full variable domain (rest looked up from reference TRBV3-1 and TRBJ1-1): DTAVSQTPKYLVTQMGNDKSIKCEQNLGHDTMYWYKQDSKKFLKIMFSYNNKELIINETVPNRFSPKSPDKAHLNLHINSLELGDSAVYFCASSQDWGRPMNTEAFFGQGTRLTVV.